Listed here is a single T cell receptor (beta chain). The antigen is undetermined. CDR1 is MNHEY, CDR2 SMNVEV, per germline (reference sequence). Trimming removed 2 bases from V and 12 bases from J; junction bases left unmatched: 9. This CDR3 spans 13 amino acids. These data are taken from a study of shared clonotypes between healthy human individuals. In the study overall: With ages of 18 to 49, the donors were two women and three men. Per-donor plates numbered three CD4 naive, three CD4 memory, two CD8 naive and one CD8 memory.

Repertoires were generated with immunoSEQ multiplex PCR, while TCRdb's copy carries only in-frame clones and drops some. The profile shows roughly 890,000 clones, about 91% of them singletons. Notes on the study in general: Among non-shared clonotypes, generation probabilities were lower than among those shared by all four donors.

CD8 cells regarded as naive lacked CD45RO, were positively chosen for CCR7, and omitted terminally differentiated effector memory CD45RA+ cells. The clonotype comes from a man aged 25-45 years in good health. The chain couples TRBV27 to TRBJ2-5; 7 nucleotides agree with TRBD1. Material for sequencing was naive CD8+ T cells sorted from blood. The CDR3 reads CASSLGTATREYF. Here the CDR3 DNA reads TGTGCCAGCAGTTTAGGGACAGCTACACGGGAGTACTTC.